This T cell receptor (beta chain) was found in a study of blood T cell repertoires in COVID-19. Study as a whole: Acute and convalescent COVID-19 samples came from the United States, Italy and Spain. PBMCs, B-cell-depleted T cells, or T cells provided the cDNA or gDNA that made up the material.

Authors' analysis steps: Amplifying reference gene primers gave estimates of nucleated cell counts. TCRdb's table, derived via immunoSEQ multiplex PCR, lists solely in-frame clones and lacks some. The V and J calls and clone size were taken over from that table, and D and trimming were inferred from the DNA. The sample includes some 95,000 clones, 91% of them seen just once. Germline V CDR1 and CDR2: SGHAT, FQNNGV. CDR3 size: 14 residues. J gave up 5 bases and V 5 bases, and 4 bases lay outside the gene matches. This sequence was found in a human donor with active COVID-19. The donor label of this sample is uncertain. Source material: peripheral blood. This chain uses TRBV11-2 with TRBJ2-1; TRBD1 agrees at 9 bases. The CDR3 reads CASSPYRGHNEQFF. The CDR3 coding sequence is TGTGCCAGCAGCCCGTACAGGGGGCACAATGAGCAGTTCTTC.